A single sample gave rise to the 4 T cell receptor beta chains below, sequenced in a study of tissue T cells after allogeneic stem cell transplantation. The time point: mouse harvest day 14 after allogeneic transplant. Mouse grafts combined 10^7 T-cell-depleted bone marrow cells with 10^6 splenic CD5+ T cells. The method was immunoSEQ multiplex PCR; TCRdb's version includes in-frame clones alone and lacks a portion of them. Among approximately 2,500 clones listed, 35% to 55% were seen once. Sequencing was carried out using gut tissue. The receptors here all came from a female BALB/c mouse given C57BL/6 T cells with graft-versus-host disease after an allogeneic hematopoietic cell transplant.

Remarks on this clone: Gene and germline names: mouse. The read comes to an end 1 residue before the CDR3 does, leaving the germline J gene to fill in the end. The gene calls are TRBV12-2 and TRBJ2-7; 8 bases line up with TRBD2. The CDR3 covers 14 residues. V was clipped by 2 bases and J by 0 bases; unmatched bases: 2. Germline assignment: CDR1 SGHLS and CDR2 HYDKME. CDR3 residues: CASSPDWGSYEQYF. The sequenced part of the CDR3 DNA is TGTGCCAGCTCTCCTGACTGGGGCTCCTATGAACAGTAC.

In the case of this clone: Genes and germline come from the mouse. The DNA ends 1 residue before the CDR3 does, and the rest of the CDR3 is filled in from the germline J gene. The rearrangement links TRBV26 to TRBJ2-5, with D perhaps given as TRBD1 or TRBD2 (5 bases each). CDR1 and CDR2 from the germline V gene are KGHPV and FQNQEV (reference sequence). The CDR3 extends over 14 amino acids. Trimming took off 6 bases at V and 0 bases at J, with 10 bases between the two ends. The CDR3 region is CASSPRDNQDTQYF. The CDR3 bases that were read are TGTGCCAGCAGCCCACGGGACAACCAAGACACCCAGTAC. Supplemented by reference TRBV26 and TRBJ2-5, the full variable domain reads NSKVIQTPRYLVKGQGQKAKMRCIPEKGHPVVFWYQQNKNNEFKFLINFQNQEVLQQIDMTEKRFSAECPSNSPCSLEIQSSEAGDSALYLCASSPRDNQDTQYFGPGTRLLVL.

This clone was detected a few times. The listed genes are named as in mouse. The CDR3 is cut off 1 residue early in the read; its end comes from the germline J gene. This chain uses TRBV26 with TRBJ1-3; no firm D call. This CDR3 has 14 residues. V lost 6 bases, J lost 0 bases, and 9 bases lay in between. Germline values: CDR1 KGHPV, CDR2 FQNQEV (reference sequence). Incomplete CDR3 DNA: TGTGCCAGCAGCCTAACAGATTCTGGAAATACGCTCTAT. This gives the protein CASSLTDSGNTLY. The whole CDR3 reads CASSLTDSGNTLYF.

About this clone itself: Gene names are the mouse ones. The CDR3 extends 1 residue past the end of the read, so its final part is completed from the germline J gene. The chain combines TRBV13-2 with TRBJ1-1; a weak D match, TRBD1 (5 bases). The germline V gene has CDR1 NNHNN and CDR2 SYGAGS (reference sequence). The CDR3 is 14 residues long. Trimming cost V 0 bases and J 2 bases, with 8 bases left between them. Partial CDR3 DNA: TGTGCCAGCGGTGATGCGAGGGGCAACACAGAAGTCTTC. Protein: CASGDARGNTEVF. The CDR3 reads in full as CASGDARGNTEVFF.